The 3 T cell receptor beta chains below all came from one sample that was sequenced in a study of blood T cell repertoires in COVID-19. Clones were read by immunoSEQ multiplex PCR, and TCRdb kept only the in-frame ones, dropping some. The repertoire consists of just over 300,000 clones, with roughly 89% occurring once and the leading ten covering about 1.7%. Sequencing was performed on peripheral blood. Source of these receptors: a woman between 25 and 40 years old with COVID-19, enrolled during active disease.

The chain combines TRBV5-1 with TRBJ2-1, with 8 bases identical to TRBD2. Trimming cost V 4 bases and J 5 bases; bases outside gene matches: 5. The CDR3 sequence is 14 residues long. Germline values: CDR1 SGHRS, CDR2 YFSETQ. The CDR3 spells CASSPWTSNNEQFF. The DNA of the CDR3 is TGCGCCAGCAGCCCGTGGACTAGCAACAATGAGCAGTTCTTC.

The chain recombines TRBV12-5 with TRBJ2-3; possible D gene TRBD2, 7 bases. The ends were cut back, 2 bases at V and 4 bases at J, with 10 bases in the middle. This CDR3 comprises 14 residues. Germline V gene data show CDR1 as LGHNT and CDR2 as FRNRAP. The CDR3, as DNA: TGTGCTAGTGGTTTGACAGGGAGGGCAGATACGCAGTATTTT. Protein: CASGLTGRADTQYF.

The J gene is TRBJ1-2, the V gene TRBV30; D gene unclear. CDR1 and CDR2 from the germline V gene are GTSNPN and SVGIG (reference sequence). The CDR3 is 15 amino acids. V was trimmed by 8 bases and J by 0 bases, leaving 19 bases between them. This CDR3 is CALLRGPQSNYGYTF. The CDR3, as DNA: TGTGCCCTGCTACGTGGGCCGCAATCTAACTATGGCTACACCTTC.